This T cell receptor beta chain was identified during a study of Ad26.COV2.S vaccination and SARS-CoV-2 variants. Across the whole study: The trial was COV1001 and the donor's arm was Ad26.COV2.S. Intramuscularly, Ad26.COV2.S was given either once or twice, 56 days apart. Notes on the study in general: Substantial breadth was reportedly displayed by spike-specific CD8+ and CD4+ T cell responses after vaccination.

There are 14 residues in the CDR3. From germline, CDR1 is KGHSH and CDR2 LQKENI. V lost 3 bases and J lost 6; bases outside the gene matches: 7. As for treatment: about 20 received Ad26.COV2.S at low or high dose, single or two shots; a few received placebo; per-sample allocation not given. After the first vaccine or placebo injection, samples were drawn on day 63. This clone was counted a single time. Its antigen is currently unknown. Only in-frame clones appear in the TCRdb table, and some are missing; sequencing was by immunoSEQ multiplex PCR. There are 300,000 to 400,000 clones in the sample; approximately 87% occur only once, and around 5.5% lies in the top ten.

The chain recombines TRBV18 with TRBJ2-7, with 8 positions matching TRBD1. This clonotype was sampled from a person between 18 and 65 years old who received the Ad26.COV2.S COVID-19 vaccine or a placebo. The input for sequencing was peripheral blood, taken in a trial of Ad26.COV2.S vaccine versus placebo. CDR3 coding DNA: TGTGCCAGCTCACCTCGGCAGGGGGCAAGCGAGCAGTACTTC. It specifies CASSPRQGASEQYF.